In its sample, the clone carrying this T cell receptor beta chain was seen a few times. Antigen: not known. The CDR3 contains 15 residues. Trimming took 6 bases from V and 5 from J; bases not matched to a gene: 7. This entry comes from a study of CD8 T cells in ankylosing spondylitis. General study points: Past research had described some motif variants in reactive arthritis synovial fluid and blood. A TCR beta motif made of 7 to 9 highly homologous variants seemed typical of ankylosing spondylitis blood.

TCRdb reprocessed the 5' RACE reads with MiXCR, giving one entry per CDR3 protein. This sample has 25,000 to 30,000 distinct CDR3 sequences, with 7.9% found just once. This TCR derives from a male donor with ankylosing spondylitis or in good health (not recorded which). The chain is built from TRBV12-3 or TRBV12-4 and TRBJ2-2; 9 bases are a match to TRBD2. The source material was blood. CDR3: CASSHSGRVTGELFF. Written as DNA, the CDR3 is TGTGCCAGCAGCCATAGCGGGAGAGTGACCGGGGAGCTGTTTTTT.